This T cell receptor (beta chain) was retrieved from a study of blood T cell repertoires in COVID-19 (TCRdb year 2020). Background for the entire study: Samples from collaborators originated in the United States, Italy and Spain and spanned both the acute and convalescent phases of COVID-19. Deeply sampled blood TCRbeta repertoires from subjects exposed to, actively infected with, or recovered from COVID-19 were included in the dataset. The repertoires were made available in a free public database intended to serve as a resource for research on the immune response to SARS-CoV-2. Where available, HLA class I and class II types were taken from metadata supplied by the sample provider and were not determined by assay-based typing. The sample metadata nearly always contained a de-identified subject ID, COVID-19 status, age in years and sex. The material from the prospective study consisted of cDNA or gDNA derived from T cells, B-cell-depleted T cells, or PBMCs. Samples came from the ongoing ImmuneRACE study (first 160 participants) plus 1,254 subjects from 6 global collaborators.

Beyond this particular receptor, the publication reports: The quantity of clinical and demographic metadata differed by source and by participant and was supplied without curation.

TCRbeta CDR3 regions were amplified from genomic DNA by means of the immunoSEQ Assay, a bias-controlled multiplex PCR. As for the authors' bioinformatics: The number of nucleated cells in each sample was estimated by amplification of reference gene primers within the assay. Sequence reads were collapsed and filtered to measure the absolute abundance of every unique TCRbeta CDR3 rearrangement. For each sample, productive Simpson clonality was calculated as the square root of Simpson's diversity index over productive rearrangements. In its TCRdb copy, this immuneACCESS table keeps in-frame sequences only and misses some clones. Where compared with another copy, unresolved V genes explain less than half of these, and the others have no known cause. The V and J calls and clone size were taken over from that table, and D and trimming were inferred from the DNA. A total of around 300,000 clones appear in this sample, about 90% of them only once. Less than 6.5% of the sample belongs to the ten largest clones.

To note about this clone: Its antigen has not been determined. No much larger clone exists at a distance of one base, and base qualities are not known.

Trimming takes 1 base from V and 5 bases from J, and the germline ends sit 11 bases apart. Taken from cysteine to phenylalanine, the CDR3 has 14 residues. Of all the DNA, just the CDR3 is kept, 42 bases in frame from base 1. CDR1 MGHRA and CDR2 YSYEKL are derived from the germline V gene. Enrolling through a virtual design, the prospective study's participants ranged in age from roughly 18 to 95 years and lived across 24 United States geographic areas. In the prospective study, cohorts were assigned on the basis of participant-reported clinical history obtained from a screening survey and a study questionnaire. Recovered participants in ImmuneRACE Cohort 3 were defined by two consecutive negative NP/OP PCR tests, clearance by a healthcare professional, or resolution of symptoms. In the prospective study, mobile phlebotomists collected whole blood, serum and a nasopharyngeal or oropharyngeal swab from each participant. Participants in the prospective study had the option to provide additional blood draws and questionnaires over a 2-month period. Blood samples from the prospective study were shipped frozen or at room temperature prior to DNA extraction.

This clonotype originated in a man aged 25 to 40 who had recovered from COVID-19. The rearranged chain carries TRBV4-1 and TRBJ2-5; a tentative D match to TRBD2 spans 6 bases. Sequences were obtained from PBMCs or T cells enriched from blood (not recorded which). The nucleotide sequence is given as TGCGCCAGCAGCCAAGGGGGGGTTGATGAGACCCAGTACTTC. Translated, this is CASSQGGVDETQYF.